A selection of T cell receptor beta chains follows, all from one sample in a study of blood T cells in healthy people across ages. TCRdb reanalysed the 5' RACE reads using MiXCR and keeps one entry per CDR3 protein. Here the sample spans roughly 800,000 distinct CDR3 sequences, just under 25% being singletons. These data were also reused for a study on T cells of mothers and their children.

Sample: blood. All receptors derive from a boy aged 5 to 17 in good health. Both conserved end residues are part of each CDR3. The D gene is left open where the match is weak. Only some rows state a clone size, as once, few, many or a class for expanded clones.

d_gene	v_gene	abundance	j_gene	CDR3aa	CDR3nt
NA	TRBV20-1	NA	TRBJ1-2	CSARTSNYGYTF	TGCAGTGCCCGTACTTCTAACTATGGCTACACCTTC
NA	TRBV12-3/TRBV12-4	NA	TRBJ1-6	CASSLDSYSPLHF	TGTGCCAGCAGTTTGGACAGTTATTCACCCCTCCACTTT
NA	TRBV20-1	NA	TRBJ2-7	CSARRGRGFSEQYF	TGCAGTGCTAGAAGGGGCAGGGGTTTCTCCGAGCAGTACTTC
NA	TRBV29-1	NA	TRBJ2-3	CSVGRLLSTDTQYF	TGCAGCGTTGGAAGGCTACTTAGCACAGATACGCAGTATTTT
TRBD1	TRBV11-3	NA	TRBJ2-7	CASSRRTGTSYEQYF	TGTGCCAGCAGCCGAAGGACAGGGACGTCCTACGAGCAGTACTTC
NA	TRBV12-3/TRBV12-4	NA	TRBJ2-1	CASTYPGNYSEQFF	TGTGCCAGCACCTACCCAGGGAACTACAGTGAGCAGTTCTTC
NA	TRBV12-3/TRBV12-4	NA	TRBJ1-2	CASSLTAYGYTF	TGTGCCAGCAGCCTGACAGCCTATGGCTACACCTTC
NA	TRBV6-1	NA	TRBJ1-1	CASRINRDTEAFF	TGTGCCAGCAGAATTAACAGGGATACTGAAGCTTTCTTT
NA	TRBV12-3/TRBV12-4	NA	TRBJ2-3	CASSAGFTDTQYF	TGTGCCAGCAGTGCCGGGTTCACAGATACGCAGTATTTT
NA	TRBV29-1	NA	TRBJ2-5	CSVYSGVSGETQYF	TGCAGCGTTTACAGCGGAGTGTCAGGAGAGACCCAGTACTTC
TRBD2	TRBV20-1	few	TRBJ2-7	CSAGTGTSGTYEQYF	TGCAGTGCTGGGACCGGGACTAGCGGGACCTACGAGCAGTACTTC
TRBD2	TRBV6-1	once	TRBJ2-1	CASSALAGQYNEQFF	TGTGCCAGCAGTGCCCTAGCGGGACAATACAATGAGCAGTTCTTC
TRBD2	TRBV20-1	NA	TRBJ2-7	CSARSGAAHRYEQYF	TGCAGTGCTAGGAGCGGGGCCGCCCATCGCTACGAGCAGTACTTC
NA	TRBV10-1	NA	TRBJ2-7	CASSDRERHEQYF	TGCGCCAGCAGTGACAGGGAGAGGCACGAGCAGTACTTC
NA	TRBV12-3/TRBV12-4	NA	TRBJ2-5	CASTIHGQETQYF	TGTGCCAGCACCATACACGGACAAGAGACCCAGTACTTC
TRBD1	TRBV6-5	few	TRBJ2-3	CASSWDRSTDTQYF	TGTGCCAGCAGTTGGGACAGGAGCACAGATACGCAGTATTTT
NA	TRBV6-2/TRBV6-3	NA	TRBJ2-2	CASSYSADMNAGELFF	TGTGCCAGCAGTTACTCTGCAGATATGAACGCCGGGGAGCTGTTTTTT
NA	TRBV12-5	NA	TRBJ2-7	CASGTIEEQYF	TGTGCTAGTGGCACGATAGAAGAGCAGTACTTC
TRBD2	TRBV20-1	NA	TRBJ2-1	CSARGGLNEQFF	TGCAGTGCTCGGGGGGGCCTAAATGAGCAGTTCTTC
NA	TRBV13	NA	TRBJ1-2	CASSLGPEGYTF	TGTGCCAGCAGCTTAGGGCCGGAGGGCTACACCTTC
TRBD2	TRBV5-6	NA	TRBJ2-3	CASSHPTSGSSDTQYF	TGTGCCAGCAGCCACCCGACTAGCGGGAGCTCAGATACGCAGTATTTT
TRBD2	TRBV29-1	NA	TRBJ2-7	CSITLLAGSDEQYF	TGCAGCATTACTTTGCTAGCGGGATCTGATGAGCAGTACTTC